This is a list of T cell receptor beta chains from one sample in a study of T cells in Graves' hyperthyroidism and ophthalmopathy. MiXCR, applied by TCRdb to the multiplex PCR reads, yields one record per CDR3 protein. Seen here are a few hundred thousand distinct CDR3 sequences, 35% to 55% observed once, and the top ten hold nearly 8.5%. Sequencing input: peripheral blood or thyroid tissue (not recorded which). The receptors come from a woman between 18 and 30 years old with Graves' hyperthyroidism. The CDR3 runs from the conserved cysteine through the conserved F or W. A D gene is named only where the DNA matches it firmly. Rows give clone size only sometimes, using once, few, many, or a class for an expanded clone.

v_call: TRBV14; j_call: TRBJ2-7; d_call: TRBD2; clone_size: NA; cdr3_nt: TGTGCCAGCAGCGTAGGAAGCGGGAGCGACTACGAGCAGTACTTC; cdr3_aa: CASSVGSGSDYEQYF
v_call: TRBV7-9; j_call: TRBJ2-7; d_call: TRBD1; clone_size: NA; cdr3_nt: TGTGCCAGCAGCATTGGGACAGGGAGAGACTACGAGCAGTACTTC; cdr3_aa: CASSIGTGRDYEQYF
v_call: TRBV12-3/TRBV12-4; j_call: TRBJ2-7; d_call: NA; clone_size: NA; cdr3_nt: TGTGCCAGCTCCACGGGGCCGTACTTC; cdr3_aa: CASSTGPYF
v_call: TRBV25-1; j_call: TRBJ1-2; d_call: TRBD1; clone_size: NA; cdr3_nt: TGTGCCAGCAGTGTCACAGGGGGCATTGGCTATGGCTACACCTTC; cdr3_aa: CASSVTGGIGYGYTF
v_call: TRBV15; j_call: TRBJ1-6; d_call: TRBD1; clone_size: NA; cdr3_nt: TGTGCCACCAAGTTCAGGGGGCGGAATTCACCCCTCCACTTT; cdr3_aa: CATKFRGRNSPLHF
v_call: TRBV7-6; j_call: TRBJ1-1; d_call: TRBD1; clone_size: many; cdr3_nt: TGTGCCAGCAGCTATGGACAGGGAGGCACTGAAGCTTTCTTT; cdr3_aa: CASSYGQGGTEAFF
v_call: TRBV15; j_call: TRBJ1-2; d_call: NA; clone_size: NA; cdr3_nt: TGTGCCACCAGCAGAGTAATACAGCTCTATGGCTACACCTTC; cdr3_aa: CATSRVIQLYGYTF
v_call: TRBV25-1; j_call: TRBJ2-2; d_call: NA; clone_size: NA; cdr3_nt: TGTGCCAGCAGCCGTACTAGGTTCACCGGGGAGCTGTTTTTT; cdr3_aa: CASSRTRFTGELFF
v_call: TRBV25-1; j_call: TRBJ1-1; d_call: NA; clone_size: NA; cdr3_nt: TGTGCCAGCAGTGAATGGCGGGCGGGGGCTGCTGCTTTCTTT; cdr3_aa: CASSEWRAGAAAFF
v_call: TRBV24-1; j_call: TRBJ1-2; d_call: NA; clone_size: many; cdr3_nt: TGTGCCACCAGTGATTCCAGGGACTATGGCTACACCTTC; cdr3_aa: CATSDSRDYGYTF
v_call: TRBV24-1; j_call: TRBJ2-5; d_call: TRBD2; clone_size: few; cdr3_nt: TGTGCCACCAGTGATCTAGGGGCTAGCGGCTCTCAAGAGACCCAGTACTTC; cdr3_aa: CATSDLGASGSQETQYF
v_call: TRBV7-9; j_call: TRBJ2-6; d_call: NA; clone_size: many; cdr3_nt: TGTGCCAGCAGCTCCCCACGCTCTGGGGCCAACGTCCTGACTTTC; cdr3_aa: CASSSPRSGANVLTF
v_call: TRBV29-1; j_call: TRBJ1-2; d_call: NA; clone_size: NA; cdr3_nt: TGCAGCGTAGACAGCACAGGGACCTATGGCTACACCTTC; cdr3_aa: CSVDSTGTYGYTF
v_call: TRBV29-1; j_call: TRBJ1-2; d_call: NA; clone_size: NA; cdr3_nt: TGCAGCTTAACTGGGGTTACAGGGATCCATGGCTACACCTTC; cdr3_aa: CSLTGVTGIHGYTF
v_call: TRBV29-1; j_call: TRBJ2-5; d_call: TRBD1; clone_size: NA; cdr3_nt: TGCAGCGTTGAAGAGGTGACAGGGGTTGAAGAGACCCAGTACTTC; cdr3_aa: CSVEEVTGVEETQYF
v_call: TRBV10-3; j_call: TRBJ1-5; d_call: NA; clone_size: many; cdr3_nt: TGTGCCATCAGTGAGACAGGGTTAGACAATCAGCCCCAGCATTTT; cdr3_aa: CAISETGLDNQPQHF
v_call: TRBV7-2; j_call: TRBJ1-5; d_call: NA; clone_size: few; cdr3_nt: TGTGCCAGCAGAGTAGGGCCAGCTCAGCCCCAGCATTTT; cdr3_aa: CASRVGPAQPQHF
v_call: TRBV7-3; j_call: TRBJ1-1; d_call: NA; clone_size: few; cdr3_nt: TGTGCCAGCAGGGATGTTATGAACACTGAAGCTTTCTTT; cdr3_aa: CASRDVMNTEAFF
v_call: TRBV20-1; j_call: TRBJ1-2; d_call: TRBD1; clone_size: few; cdr3_nt: TGCAGTGCTAGAGCCCACTCCGGACAGGGTGAAGGCTACACCTTC; cdr3_aa: CSARAHSGQGEGYTF
v_call: TRBV20-1; j_call: TRBJ2-7; d_call: TRBD1; clone_size: NA; cdr3_nt: TGCAGTGCCCGACACGAGAGACAGGGAAGTTACGAGCAGTACTTC; cdr3_aa: CSARHERQGSYEQYF
v_call: TRBV29-1; j_call: TRBJ1-5; d_call: TRBD1; clone_size: NA; cdr3_nt: TGCAGCCCTGGACAGGGGAATCAGCCCCAGCATTTT; cdr3_aa: CSPGQGNQPQHF
v_call: TRBV7-2; j_call: TRBJ2-5; d_call: NA; clone_size: NA; cdr3_nt: TGTGCCAGCAGCTTAGTACAGGGTGAAGAGACCCAGTACTTC; cdr3_aa: CASSLVQGEETQYF
v_call: TRBV7-9; j_call: TRBJ2-5; d_call: TRBD2; clone_size: few; cdr3_nt: TGTGCCAGCAGCCCCGGAGGTAGCGGGAGTGGGGAAGAGACCCAGTACTTC; cdr3_aa: CASSPGGSGSGEETQYF
v_call: TRBV14; j_call: TRBJ1-1; d_call: TRBD1; clone_size: few; cdr3_nt: TGTGCCAGCAGCGAAGACAGGGCTGGGGGGACTGAAGCTTTCTTT; cdr3_aa: CASSEDRAGGTEAFF
v_call: TRBV10-3; j_call: TRBJ1-1; d_call: NA; clone_size: NA; cdr3_nt: TGTGCCATCAGTGAGGAAGGGAGTCGGGATGAAGCTTTCTTT; cdr3_aa: CAISEEGSRDEAFF
v_call: TRBV5-1; j_call: TRBJ1-4; d_call: NA; clone_size: NA; cdr3_nt: TGCGCCAGCAGCTTGGAGCGAAATGAAAAACTGTTTTTT; cdr3_aa: CASSLERNEKLFF
v_call: TRBV7-2; j_call: TRBJ1-2; d_call: NA; clone_size: many; cdr3_nt: TGTGCCAGCACTCGATCTCGGGTAGACTATGGCTACACCTTC; cdr3_aa: CASTRSRVDYGYTF
v_call: TRBV5-1; j_call: TRBJ1-1; d_call: NA; clone_size: many; cdr3_nt: TGCGCCAGCGGGTCTGGGTCCACTGAAGCTTTCTTT; cdr3_aa: CASGSGSTEAFF
v_call: TRBV20-1; j_call: TRBJ2-5; d_call: TRBD2; clone_size: NA; cdr3_nt: TGCAGTGCCACTACTAGCGGCCGGACCCAGTACTTC; cdr3_aa: CSATTSGRTQYF
v_call: TRBV19; j_call: TRBJ2-5; d_call: TRBD1; clone_size: NA; cdr3_nt: TGTGCCAGTGCCCCTTCCGGGACAGTTCAAGAGACCCAGTACTTC; cdr3_aa: CASAPSGTVQETQYF
v_call: TRBV7-8; j_call: TRBJ2-7; d_call: TRBD2; clone_size: NA; cdr3_nt: TGTGCCAGCAGCTCTATCGGGACTAGCGGGAGGGTCGAGCAGTACTTC; cdr3_aa: CASSSIGTSGRVEQYF
v_call: TRBV9; j_call: TRBJ1-5; d_call: NA; clone_size: few; cdr3_nt: TGTGCCAGCAGCGTCGACCAAGGTAGCAATCAGCCCCAGCATTTT; cdr3_aa: CASSVDQGSNQPQHF
v_call: TRBV7-9; j_call: TRBJ2-7; d_call: NA; clone_size: many; cdr3_nt: TGTGCCAGCAGCCCTATTTACGAGCAGTACTTC; cdr3_aa: CASSPIYEQYF
v_call: TRBV7-6; j_call: TRBJ1-2; d_call: NA; clone_size: many; cdr3_nt: TGTGCCAGCAGCTCCCTCGAGATCCCGCAGGGGATAGGAGGCTACACCTTC; cdr3_aa: CASSSLEIPQGIGGYTF
v_call: TRBV19; j_call: TRBJ2-5; d_call: TRBD1; clone_size: NA; cdr3_nt: TGTGCCAGTAGTGCCGTCGGACAGGGCGGGGAGACCCAGTACTTC; cdr3_aa: CASSAVGQGGETQYF
v_call: TRBV10-3; j_call: TRBJ1-1; d_call: NA; clone_size: NA; cdr3_nt: TGTGCCACTAGTTCAGACGGTTACACTGAAGCTTTCTTT; cdr3_aa: CATSSDGYTEAFF
v_call: TRBV7-2; j_call: TRBJ1-5; d_call: NA; clone_size: NA; cdr3_nt: TGTGCCAGCAGCTTAGACAGCAATAAGCCCCAGCATTTT; cdr3_aa: CASSLDSNKPQHF
v_call: TRBV29-1; j_call: TRBJ2-7; d_call: NA; clone_size: many; cdr3_nt: TGCAGCGTTGAAGATCGGGCGGATAGCTACGAGCAGTACTTC; cdr3_aa: CSVEDRADSYEQYF
v_call: TRBV19; j_call: TRBJ1-5; d_call: TRBD1; clone_size: many; cdr3_nt: TGTGCCAGTGATATAGGGGACAGTTTCAATCAGCCCCAGCATTTT; cdr3_aa: CASDIGDSFNQPQHF
v_call: TRBV29-1; j_call: TRBJ1-1; d_call: NA; clone_size: many; cdr3_nt: TGCAGCGTTGAAGGGGGCCGCACCCTGAACACTGAAGCTTTCTTT; cdr3_aa: CSVEGGRTLNTEAFF
v_call: TRBV7-2; j_call: TRBJ1-1; d_call: NA; clone_size: many; cdr3_nt: TGTGCCAGCAGCCAGTTTTCGACGGTGAACACTGAAGCTTTCTTT; cdr3_aa: CASSQFSTVNTEAFF
v_call: TRBV2; j_call: TRBJ2-7; d_call: NA; clone_size: NA; cdr3_nt: TGTGCCAGCAGTGCCGAACGGGGCGGCTACGAGCAGTACTTC; cdr3_aa: CASSAERGGYEQYF
v_call: TRBV29-1; j_call: TRBJ1-2; d_call: TRBD1; clone_size: NA; cdr3_nt: TGCAGCGCAGTACTCCAGGACAGGGGTAACTATGGCTACACCTTC; cdr3_aa: CSAVLQDRGNYGYTF
v_call: TRBV20-1; j_call: TRBJ2-5; d_call: NA; clone_size: NA; cdr3_nt: TGCAATGCTAGAGCCCGCACCTCTAAAGAGACCCAGTACTTC; cdr3_aa: CNARARTSKETQYF